Listed here is a single T cell receptor beta chain. This sample was included in a study of CD8 T cells in Susac syndrome. Germline trimming cut 3 bases from V and 4 bases from J; bases unmatched to any gene: 4. The germline gives CDR1 PRHDT, CDR2 FYEKMQ (reference sequence). The CDR3 has 15 amino acids. An amount of RNA that ranged from roughly 0.45 to 1 ug was reverse transcribed with random hexamers. It was immunoSEQ multiplex PCR that amplified TCR beta CDR3 across 54 Vbeta and 13 Jbeta. TCRdb reanalysed the immunoSEQ multiplex PCR reads using MiXCR and keeps one entry per CDR3 protein. The sample has approximately 160,000 distinct CDR3 sequences; just under 95% are singletons.

This receptor was taken from a human donor in good health. Input material: CD4+ T cells from PBMCs. The rearrangement links TRBV13 to TRBJ2-7; 12 bases match TRBD2. CDR3: CASSFRLAGAYEQYF. The DNA for the CDR3 is TGTGCCAGCAGCTTCCGACTAGCGGGGGCGTACGAGCAGTACTTC.